These 25 T cell receptor beta chains originate from one sample sequenced in a study of OX40 agonist ivuxolimab in advanced cancers. Sequencing was performed with immunoSEQ multiplex PCR; in TCRdb, only in-frame clones are kept and a portion is missing. The table has over 50,000 clones, around 92% seen once; the top ten hold around 25%. Sequences were derived from CD4+ or CD8+ T cells sorted from blood, sampled in a trial of the OX40 agonist ivuxolimab. The receptors derive from an adult with an advanced solid tumor such as melanoma, head and neck, liver or kidney cancer.

This clone was recorded only once. The V gene is TRBV28, the J gene TRBJ2-1, with 12 bases that match TRBD2. In germline, CDR1 is MDHEN, CDR2 SYDVKM. The CDR3 totals 16 residues. After removal of 3 bases from V and 3 bases from J, the junction contained 3 bases not matched to a gene. The CDR3 loop is CASSLILAGGYNEQFF. CDR3 in DNA: TGTGCCAGCAGTTTGATACTAGCGGGAGGCTACAATGAGCAGTTCTTC.

The chain joins TRBV20-1 to TRBJ1-1; D gene uncertain. Trimming took off 8 bases at V and 2 bases at J, with 9 bases between the two ends. The CDR3 sequence is 11 residues long. Germline V gene lookup returns CDR1 DFQATT and CDR2 SNEGSKA (reference sequence). As DNA, the CDR3 is TGCAGTTCCCTCTTAAACACTGAAGCTTTCTTT. This sequence encodes CSSLLNTEAFF.

CDR3 loop: CASSKGPGGGSNQPQHF. The CDR3, as DNA: TGCGCCAGCAGCAAAGGCCCAGGGGGAGGGAGCAATCAGCCCCAGCATTTT. This chain links TRBV4-3 with TRBJ1-5; the match to TRBD1 covers 7 bases. Germline V gene data show CDR1 as LGHNA and CDR2 as YSLEER. CDR3 length: 17 residues. The V gene end was trimmed by 5 bases and the J gene end by 1 base; junction bases not matched to a gene: 11.

This clone was found once. V usage is TRBV23-1 and J usage is TRBJ2-1; 11 nucleotides agree with TRBD2. TRBV23-1 qualifies as an ORF whose function is uncertain. Unmatched junction bases numbered 26, after V lost 7 bases and J lost 6 bases. The CDR3 has 21 residues. The CDR3 protein is CASTSRGTGLAGSTRGNEQFF. CDR3 DNA: TGCGCCAGCACGAGTAGGGGAACCGGACTAGCGGGTTCCACAAGGGGCAATGAGCAGTTCTTC.

The chain uses TRBV6-6 and TRBJ2-1; 7 bases agree with TRBD2. Germline V gene lookup returns CDR1 MNHNY and CDR2 SVGAGI (reference sequence). The J segment lost 8 bases and the V segment lost 4 bases, leaving 5 bases of the junction unmatched. The CDR3 extends over 13 amino acids. CDR3 nucleotides: TGTGCCAGCAGTTGGCGGGAGAGCGATGAGCAGTTCTTC. As protein: CASSWRESDEQFF.

This rearrangement joins TRBV4-3 to TRBJ2-5, with D uncertain. The CDR3 totals 12 residues. Germline V gene sequence: CDR1 LGHNA, CDR2 YSLEER. Deletions cut 0 bases from V and 4 bases from J, with 3 bases between. The CDR3 region is CASSQEGETQYF. CDR3 coding DNA: TGCGCCAGCAGCCAAGAAGGAGAGACCCAGTACTTC.

The chain carries TRBV28 and TRBJ1-5; no clear D. The length of the CDR3 is 18 residues. V lost 6 bases, J lost 0 bases, and 21 bases lay in between. In germline, CDR1 is MDHEN, CDR2 SYDVKM. The CDR3 reads CASRGNPDRSYSNQPQHF. The CDR3 DNA sequence: TGTGCCAGCAGAGGGAATCCTGACCGGTCTTATAGCAATCAGCCCCAGCATTTT.

The J gene is TRBJ1-5, the V gene TRBV28, with no clear D. The CDR3 runs to 15 residues. Deletions cut 1 base from V and 4 bases from J, with 11 bases between. Germline V lookup: CDR1 MDHEN, CDR2 SYDVKM. CDR3 nucleotide sequence: TGTGCCAGCAGTTTATACCGGACCCTAAATCAGCCCCAGCATTTT. It yields the protein CASSLYRTLNQPQHF.

V is TRBV4-2 and J is TRBJ2-3; D ambiguous. CDR1 and CDR2 from the germline V gene are LGHNA and YNFKEQ. The V and J ends lost 0 bases and 0 bases respectively, with 10 bases between them. The CDR3 sequence is 16 residues long. The CDR3 DNA follows: TGTGCCAGCAGCCAAGAATCTGGCGGAAGCACAGATACGCAGTATTTT. As protein: CASSQESGGSTDTQYF.

The sample holds one count of this clone. The sample holds other DNA sequences that translate to the same CDR3. The chain has TRBV6-5 and TRBJ1-2, with D perhaps matching TRBD1 (6 bases). V was pared by 6 bases and J by 3 bases, with 11 bases between. CDR1 is MNHEY, CDR2 SVGAGI, per germline. The CDR3 has 13 amino acids. The CDR3: CASSRDNYYGYTF. In DNA, the CDR3 is TGTGCCAGCAGCCGGGACAACTACTATGGCTACACCTTC.

The chain carries TRBV2 and TRBJ2-2; D remains unclear. The CDR3 runs to 13 residues. V was clipped by 2 bases and J by 8 bases, with 9 bases between them. CDR1 SNHLY and CDR2 FYNNEI come from the germline V gene. For the CDR3, the DNA is TGTGCCAGCAGTGAATGGTCGGCAGGGGAGCTGTTTTTT. This encodes CASSEWSAGELFF.

The chain links TRBV5-6 to TRBJ1-1, with no clear D. There are 13 residues in the CDR3. CDR1 and CDR2 from the germline V gene are SGHDT and YYEEEE. V was clipped by 3 bases and J by 0 bases, with 6 bases between them. The CDR3 is CASSWTMNTEAFF. CDR3 nucleotide sequence: TGTGCCAGCAGCTGGACGATGAACACTGAAGCTTTCTTT. Full variable domain (missing parts from reference TRBV5-6 and TRBJ1-1): DAGVTQSPTHLIKTRGQQVTLRCSPKSGHDTVSWYQQALGQGPQFIFQYYEEEERQRGNFPDRFSGHQFPNYSSELNVNALLLGDSALYLCASSWTMNTEAFFGQGTRLTVV.

The V gene is TRBV2, the J gene TRBJ1-5; D is uncertain. V shed 3 bases and J shed 4 bases, with 4 bases lying between them. This CDR3 region has 12 residues. In germline, CDR1 is SNHLY, CDR2 FYNNEI. In nucleotides, the CDR3 is TGTGCCAGCAGTGACGAGAATCAGCCCCAGCATTTT. It translates to CASSDENQPQHF. The full variable domain, completed using reference TRBV2 and TRBJ1-5, is EPEVTQTPSHQVTQMGQEVILRCVPISNHLYFYWYRQILGQKVEFLVSFYNNEISEKSEIFDDQFSVERPDGSNFTLKIRSTKLEDSAMYFCASSDENQPQHFGDGTRLSIL.

The rearrangement links TRBV6-5 to TRBJ2-1; TRBD1 aligns across 9 bases. Germline values: CDR1 MNHEY, CDR2 SVGAGI. The J segment lost 4 bases and the V segment lost 4 bases, leaving 5 bases of the junction unmatched. The CDR3 loop spans 15 amino acids. CDR3 sequence: CASSLQGASYNEQFF. CDR3 sequence (DNA): TGTGCCAGCAGTTTACAGGGGGCCTCTTACAATGAGCAGTTCTTC.

The genes are TRBV4-2 and TRBJ1-5; no clear D gene. Trimming cost V 3 bases and J 2 bases, with 14 bases left between them. The CDR3 consists of 16 residues. Germline assignment: CDR1 LGHNA and CDR2 YNFKEQ. This CDR3 is CASSQDGADGNQPQHF. In DNA, the CDR3 is TGTGCCAGCAGCCAGGACGGAGCCGATGGCAATCAGCCCCAGCATTTT.

V and J are TRBV5-1 and TRBJ1-1; 7 bases line up with TRBD1. The CDR3 extends over 15 amino acids. Trimming cost V 3 bases and J 0 bases; bases outside gene matches: 5. Germline loops: CDR1 SGHRS, CDR2 YFSETQ. The CDR3 is CASSWTGAMNTEAFF. Here the CDR3 DNA reads TGCGCCAGCAGCTGGACAGGAGCAATGAACACTGAAGCTTTCTTT.

The J gene is TRBJ2-3, the V gene TRBV28, with 7 bases aligning to TRBD1. J gave up 6 bases and V 6 bases, and 9 bases lay outside the gene matches. This CDR3 comprises 14 residues. Germline lookup yields CDR1 MDHEN and CDR2 SYDVKM. Here the CDR3 reads CASRRDRVTDTQYF. In DNA form, the CDR3 reads TGTGCCAGCAGACGAGACAGGGTCACGGATACGCAGTATTTT.

Only one count was recorded for this clone. The chain combines TRBV6-6 with TRBJ1-1, with a possible D match to TRBD1 (6 bases). Per the germline V gene, CDR1 is MNHNY and CDR2 is SVGAGI (reference sequence). Trimming took 8 bases from V and 10 from J, leaving 17 bases between them. This CDR3 has 12 residues. This chain's CDR3 is CASLDSPGVAFF. The CDR3 DNA sequence: TGTGCCAGCTTGGACAGCCCGGGGGTAGCTTTCTTT.

The chain couples TRBV6-5 to TRBJ1-1, with D perhaps TRBD1 (6 bases). V gave up 6 bases and J gave up 9 bases, with 14 bases separating them. This CDR3 contains 12 residues. Looked up from germline, CDR1 is MNHEY and CDR2 is SVGAGI. CDR3 loop: CASSNERGKAFF. In DNA form, the CDR3 reads TGTGCCAGCAGCAACGAGAGGGGGAAAGCTTTCTTT.

The sample holds one count of this clone. The chain carries TRBV5-6 and TRBJ1-2, with D hard to call. Trimming pared 0 bases from V and 0 bases from J, leaving 6 bases between. Germline assignment: CDR1 SGHDT and CDR2 YYEEEE. The CDR3 runs to 14 residues. DNA for the CDR3: TGTGCCAGCAGCTTGGAGGGAGCTAACTATGGCTACACCTTC. It specifies CASSLEGANYGYTF.

The chain recombines TRBV19 with TRBJ2-6, with 13 nucleotides matching TRBD2. V lost 5 bases to trimming and J lost 0 bases; unmatched junction nucleotides: 7. The CDR3 runs 19 residues. Germline V gene data show CDR1 as LNHDA and CDR2 as SQIVND (reference sequence). The CDR3 is CASSGWTSGSSSGANVLTF. In nucleotides, the CDR3 is TGTGCCAGTAGTGGCTGGACTAGCGGGAGCTCCTCTGGGGCCAACGTCCTGACTTTC.

This clone has just one count. This rearrangement joins TRBV4-1 to TRBJ1-1; the match to TRBD1 covers 7 bases. Looked up from germline, CDR1 is MGHRA and CDR2 is YSYEKL. V lost 5 bases, J lost 10 bases, and 7 bases stayed unmatched. The CDR3 is 12 amino acids. In DNA form, the CDR3 reads TGCGCCAGCAGCTCACAGGGGTGGGGAGCTTTCTTT. As protein: CASSSQGWGAFF.

This chain joins TRBV15 and TRBJ1-2, with D maybe TRBD1 (6 bases). V was shortened by 8 bases and J by 4 bases, with 14 bases between the two germline ends. Per the germline V gene, CDR1 is LNHNV and CDR2 is YYDKDF (reference sequence). This CDR3 spans 13 amino acids. CDR3 in amino acids: CATSDSLFYGYTF. In DNA, the CDR3 is TGTGCCACCTCGGACAGTCTCTTCTATGGCTACACCTTC.

This chain joins TRBV9 and TRBJ2-1; D not certain. The CDR3 has 11 amino acids. Germline CDR1 is SGDLS and CDR2 is YYNGEE. V was shortened by 0 bases and J by 10 bases, with 5 bases between the two germline ends. The CDR3 here is CASSVGMEQFF. In DNA, the CDR3 is TGTGCCAGCAGCGTAGGGATGGAGCAGTTCTTC. Full variable domain (rest looked up from reference TRBV9 and TRBJ2-1): DSGVTQTPKHLITATGQRVTLRCSPRSGDLSVYWYQQSLDQGLQFLIQYYNGEERAKGNILERFSAQQFPDLHSELNLSSLELGDSALYFCASSVGMEQFFGPGTRLTVL.

This rearrangement joins TRBV15 to TRBJ2-2, with D unresolved. Germline CDR1 reads LNHNV; CDR2 reads YYDKDF (reference sequence). The ends were cut back, 1 base at V and 4 bases at J, with 16 bases in the middle. The CDR3 contains 17 residues. The CDR3 is CATSRASTWVATGELFF. Here the CDR3 DNA reads TGTGCCACCAGCAGAGCCAGTACCTGGGTGGCCACCGGGGAGCTGTTTTTT.